This TCR beta chain was found in a study of T cells expressing NK-cell markers. The wider study: It was sorted CD3+CD56+NKG2C+, CD3+CD56+NKG2C- and CD3+CD56-NKG2C+ T cells that supplied the TCR beta repertoires.

The CDR3 length is 17 residues. CDR1 and CDR2 from the germline V gene are SGHRS and YFSETQ. TCRdb re-called the 5' RACE reads and gives one entry per CDR3 protein, without DNA. Across roughly 180,000 distinct CDR3 sequences, the top ten clones capture 18% of the sample. The sequence came from a woman between 18 and 69 years old in good health. The material sequenced was blood T cells: a sorted CD56 or NKG2C T cell subset, CD4+ or CD8+ T cells, or bulk PBMC T cells (not recorded which). This chain connects TRBV5-1 to TRBJ2-5; TCRdb's assignment of TRBD1 cannot be checked, as there is no DNA. Here the CDR3 reads CASRAPGAGDEGETQYF. The complete variable domain, with remaining parts taken from reference TRBV5-1 and TRBJ2-5, reads KAGVTQTPRYLIKTRGQQVTLSCSPISGHRSVSWYQQTPGQGLQFLFEYFSETQRNKGNFPGRFSGRQFSNSRSEMNVSTLELGDSALYLCASRAPGAGDEGETQYFGPGTRLLVL.